This T cell receptor (beta chain) was found in a study of cytomegalovirus exposure and HLA in healthy donors. The primer mix had 60 Vbeta and 13 Jbeta primers. Data came from immunoSEQ multiplex PCR; TCRdb stores just in-frame clones and leaves some out. Of about 130,000 clones in the sample, roughly 78% were seen once. V dropped 0 bases and J dropped 2 bases, with 9 bases sitting between them. Germline-derived CDR1 and CDR2 are SGDLS and YYNGEE. The CDR3 length is 15 residues. Notes on this clone: Its antigen is undetermined.

General study points: Earlier analysis looked at TCR beta V segments, and most were productive about 90% or about 30% of the time. The authors enumerated over 150 TCR beta chains as linked to cytomegalovirus.

The clonotype was recovered from a male donor in good health and CMV-seronegative. Sequenced: PBMCs. The V call is TRBV9, the J call TRBJ1-5, with D maybe TRBD1 (5 bases). The CDR3 DNA is TGTGCCAGCAGCGTAGCAGGGAGGGGCAATCAGCCCCAGCATTTT. Protein: CASSVAGRGNQPQHF.